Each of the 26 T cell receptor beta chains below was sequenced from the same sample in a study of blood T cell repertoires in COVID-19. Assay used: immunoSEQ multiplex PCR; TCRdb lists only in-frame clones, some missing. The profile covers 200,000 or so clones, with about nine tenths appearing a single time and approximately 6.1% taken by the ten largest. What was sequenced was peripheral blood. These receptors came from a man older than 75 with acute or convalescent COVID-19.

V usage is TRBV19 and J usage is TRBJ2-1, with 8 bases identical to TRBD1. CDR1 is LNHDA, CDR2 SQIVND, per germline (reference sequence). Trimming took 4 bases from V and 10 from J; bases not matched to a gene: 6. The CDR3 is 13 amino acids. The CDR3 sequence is CASSKSDRVEQFF. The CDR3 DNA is TGTGCCAGTAGTAAATCGGACAGGGTCGAGCAGTTCTTC.

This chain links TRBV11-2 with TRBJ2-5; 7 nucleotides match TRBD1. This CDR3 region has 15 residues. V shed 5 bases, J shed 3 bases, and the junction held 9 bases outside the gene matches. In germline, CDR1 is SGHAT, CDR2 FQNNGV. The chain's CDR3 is CASSPRQGREETQYF. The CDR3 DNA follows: TGTGCCAGCAGCCCACGACAGGGACGGGAAGAGACCCAGTACTTC.

CDR3 nucleotide sequence: TGTGCCAGTGGTTTCGCACATCGGACTGCCGAGACCCAGTACTTC. As protein: CASGFAHRTAETQYF. J is TRBJ2-5 and V is TRBV19; tentative D call: TRBD2 (5 bases). V was pared by 8 bases and J by 5 bases, with 21 bases between. This CDR3 spans 15 amino acids. CDR1 is LNHDA and CDR2 is SQIVND in the germline V gene (reference sequence).

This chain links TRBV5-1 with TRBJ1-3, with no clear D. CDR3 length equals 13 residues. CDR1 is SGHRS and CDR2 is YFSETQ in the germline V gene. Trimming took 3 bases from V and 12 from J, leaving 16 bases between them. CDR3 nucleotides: TGCGCCAGCAGCTCTCTGTCCGGGAGCCGCATATATTTT. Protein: CASSSLSGSRIYF.

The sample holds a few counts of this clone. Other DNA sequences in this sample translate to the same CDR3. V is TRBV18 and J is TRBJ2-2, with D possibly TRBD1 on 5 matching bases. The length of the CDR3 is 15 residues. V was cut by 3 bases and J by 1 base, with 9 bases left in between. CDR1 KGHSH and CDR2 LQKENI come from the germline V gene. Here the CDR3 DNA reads TGTGCCAGCTCACCGGGGCAGGGGAACACCGGGGAGCTGTTTTTT. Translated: CASSPGQGNTGELFF.

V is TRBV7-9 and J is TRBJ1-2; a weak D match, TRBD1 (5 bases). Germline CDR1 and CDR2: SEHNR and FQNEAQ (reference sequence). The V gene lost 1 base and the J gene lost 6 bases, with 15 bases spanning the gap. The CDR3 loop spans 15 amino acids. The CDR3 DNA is TGTGCCAGCAGCTTAGTCCAGCAGGGAGGTGATGGCTACACCTTC. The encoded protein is CASSLVQQGGDGYTF.

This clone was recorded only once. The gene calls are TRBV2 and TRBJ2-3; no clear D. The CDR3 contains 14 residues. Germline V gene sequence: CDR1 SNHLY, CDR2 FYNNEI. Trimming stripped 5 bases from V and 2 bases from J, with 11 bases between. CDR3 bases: TGTGCCAGCAGTCAGGATCATCCCACAGATACGCAGTATTTT. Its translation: CASSQDHPTDTQYF.

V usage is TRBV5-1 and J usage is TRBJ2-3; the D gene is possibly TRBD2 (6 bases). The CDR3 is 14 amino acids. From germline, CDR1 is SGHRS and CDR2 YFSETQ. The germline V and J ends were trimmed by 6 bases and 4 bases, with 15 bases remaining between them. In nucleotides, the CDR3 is TGCGCCAGCACTTTGGGGAGGCAGGCAGATACGCAGTATTTT. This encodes CASTLGRQADTQYF.

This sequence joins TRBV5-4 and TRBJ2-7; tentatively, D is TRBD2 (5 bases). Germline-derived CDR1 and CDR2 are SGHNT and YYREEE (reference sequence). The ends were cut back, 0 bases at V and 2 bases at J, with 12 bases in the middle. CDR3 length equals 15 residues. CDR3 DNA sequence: TGTGCCAGCAGCTTGGATCCAGCGGCAACCTACGAGCAGTACTTC. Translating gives CASSLDPAATYEQYF. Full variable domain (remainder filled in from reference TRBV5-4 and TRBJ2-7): ETGVTQSPTHLIKTRGQQVTLRCSSQSGHNTVSWYQQALGQGPQFIFQYYREEENGRGNFPPRFSGLQFPNYSSELNVNALELDDSALYLCASSLDPAATYEQYFGPGTRLTVT.

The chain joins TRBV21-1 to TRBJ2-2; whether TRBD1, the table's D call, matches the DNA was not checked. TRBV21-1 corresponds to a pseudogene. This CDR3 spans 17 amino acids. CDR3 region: CASSKTEGQTNTGELFF. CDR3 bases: TGTGCCAGCAGCAAAACAGAGGGACAGACGAACACCGGGGAGCTGTTTTTT.

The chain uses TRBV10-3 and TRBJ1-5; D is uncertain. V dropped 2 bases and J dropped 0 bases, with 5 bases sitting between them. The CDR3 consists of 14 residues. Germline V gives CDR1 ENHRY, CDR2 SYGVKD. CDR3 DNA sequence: TGTGCCATCAGTGAGACGGGTAGCAATCAGCCCCAGCATTTT. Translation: CAISETGSNQPQHF.

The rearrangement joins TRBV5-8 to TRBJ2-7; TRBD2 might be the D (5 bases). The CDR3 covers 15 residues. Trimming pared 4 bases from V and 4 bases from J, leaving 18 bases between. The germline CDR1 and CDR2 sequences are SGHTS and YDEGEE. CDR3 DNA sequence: TGTGCCAGCAGCCATCGGGGAACGGCCTCTTACGAGCAGTACGTC. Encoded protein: CASSHRGTASYEQYV.

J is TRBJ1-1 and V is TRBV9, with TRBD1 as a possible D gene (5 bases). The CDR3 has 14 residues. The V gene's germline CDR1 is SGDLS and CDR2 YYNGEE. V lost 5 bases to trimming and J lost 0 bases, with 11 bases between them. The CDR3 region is CASRPGGMNTEAFF. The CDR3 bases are TGTGCCAGCAGACCCGGGGGGATGAACACTGAAGCTTTCTTT.

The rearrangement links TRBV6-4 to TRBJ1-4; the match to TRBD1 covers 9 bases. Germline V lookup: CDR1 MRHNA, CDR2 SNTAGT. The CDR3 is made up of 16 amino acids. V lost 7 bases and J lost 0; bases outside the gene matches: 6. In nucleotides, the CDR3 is TGTGCCAGCAACGGTACAGGGGGCACAACTAATGAAAAACTGTTTTTT. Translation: CASNGTGGTTNEKLFF.

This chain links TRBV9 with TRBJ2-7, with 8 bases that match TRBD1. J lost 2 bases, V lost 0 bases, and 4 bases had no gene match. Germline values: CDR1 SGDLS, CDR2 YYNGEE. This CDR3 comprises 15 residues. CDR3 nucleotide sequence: TGTGCCAGCAGCGTAGGGCCAGGGGGCGCCTACGAGCAGTACTTC. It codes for CASSVGPGGAYEQYF.

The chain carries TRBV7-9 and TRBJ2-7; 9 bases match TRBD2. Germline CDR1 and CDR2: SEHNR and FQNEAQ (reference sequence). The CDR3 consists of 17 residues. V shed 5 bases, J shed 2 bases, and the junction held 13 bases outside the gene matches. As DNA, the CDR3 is TGTGCCAGCAGCGCAGTAGCGGGAGCGTCTTCTCCCTACGAGCAGTACTTC. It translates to CASSAVAGASSPYEQYF. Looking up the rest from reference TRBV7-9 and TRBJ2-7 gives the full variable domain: DTGVSQNPRHKITKRGQNVTFRCDPISEHNRLYWYRQTLGQGPEFLTYFQNEAQLEKSRLLSDRFSAERPKGSFSTLEIQRTEQGDSAMYLCASSAVAGASSPYEQYFGPGTRLTVT.

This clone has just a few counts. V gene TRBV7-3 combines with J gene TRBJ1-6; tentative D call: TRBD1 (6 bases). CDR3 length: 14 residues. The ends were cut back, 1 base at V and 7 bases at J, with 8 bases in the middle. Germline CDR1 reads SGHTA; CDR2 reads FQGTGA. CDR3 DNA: TGTGCCAGCAGCTTAATTGGGGGCAATTCACCCCTCCACTTT. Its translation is CASSLIGGNSPLHF.

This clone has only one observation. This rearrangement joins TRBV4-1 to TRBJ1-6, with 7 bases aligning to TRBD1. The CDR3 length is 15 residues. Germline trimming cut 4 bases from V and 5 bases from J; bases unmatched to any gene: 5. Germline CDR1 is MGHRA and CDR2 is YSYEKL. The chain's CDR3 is CASSLQGPDNSPLHF. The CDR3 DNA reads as TGCGCCAGCAGCCTACAGGGGCCTGATAATTCACCCCTCCACTTT.

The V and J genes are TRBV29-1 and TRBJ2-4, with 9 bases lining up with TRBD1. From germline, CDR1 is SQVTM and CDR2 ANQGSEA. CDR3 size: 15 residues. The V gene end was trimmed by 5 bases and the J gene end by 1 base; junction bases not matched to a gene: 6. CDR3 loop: CSVHYRGLAKNIQYF. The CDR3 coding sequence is TGCAGCGTTCATTACAGGGGGCTTGCCAAAAACATTCAGTACTTC.

The CDR3 here is CASSQPGQGREKLFF. CDR3 sequence (DNA): TGTGCCAGCAGTCAACCGGGACAGGGTCGTGAAAAACTGTTTTTT. This chain links TRBV6-5 with TRBJ1-4; 9 nucleotides align to TRBD1. The V segment lost 5 bases and the J segment 7 bases; nucleotides outside the gene matches: 8. Germline V CDR1 and CDR2: MNHEY, SVGAGI. The CDR3 loop spans 15 amino acids.

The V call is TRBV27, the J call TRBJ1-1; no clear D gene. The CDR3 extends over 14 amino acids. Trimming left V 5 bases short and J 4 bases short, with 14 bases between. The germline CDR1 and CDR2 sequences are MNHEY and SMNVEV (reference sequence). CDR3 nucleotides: TGTGCCAGCAGTCCCTTCTACCTTAGCACTGAAGCTTTCTTT. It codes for CASSPFYLSTEAFF.

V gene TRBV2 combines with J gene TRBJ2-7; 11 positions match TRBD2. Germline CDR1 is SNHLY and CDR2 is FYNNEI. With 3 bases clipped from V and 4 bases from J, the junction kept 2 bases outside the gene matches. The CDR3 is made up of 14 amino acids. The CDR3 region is CASSETSGIYEQYF. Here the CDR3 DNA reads TGTGCCAGCAGTGAGACTAGCGGGATTTACGAGCAGTACTTC. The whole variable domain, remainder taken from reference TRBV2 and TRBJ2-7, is EPEVTQTPSHQVTQMGQEVILRCVPISNHLYFYWYRQILGQKVEFLVSFYNNEISEKSEIFDDQFSVERPDGSNFTLKIRSTKLEDSAMYFCASSETSGIYEQYFGPGTRLTVT.

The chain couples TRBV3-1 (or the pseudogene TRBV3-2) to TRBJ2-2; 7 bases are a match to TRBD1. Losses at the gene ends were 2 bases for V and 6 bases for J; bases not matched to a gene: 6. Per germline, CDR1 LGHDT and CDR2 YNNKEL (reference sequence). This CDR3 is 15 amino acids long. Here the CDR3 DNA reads TGTGCCAGCAGCCAATACAGGGGTGAGGCCGGGGAGCTGTTTTTT. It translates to CASSQYRGEAGELFF.

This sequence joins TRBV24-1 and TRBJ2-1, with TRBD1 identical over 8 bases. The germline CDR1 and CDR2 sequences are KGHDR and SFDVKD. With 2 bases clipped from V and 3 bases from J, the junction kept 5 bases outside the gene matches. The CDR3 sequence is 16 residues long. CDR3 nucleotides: TGTGCCACCAGTGATTCTGGACAGGGCGTCTACAATGAGCAGTTCTTC. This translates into CATSDSGQGVYNEQFF.

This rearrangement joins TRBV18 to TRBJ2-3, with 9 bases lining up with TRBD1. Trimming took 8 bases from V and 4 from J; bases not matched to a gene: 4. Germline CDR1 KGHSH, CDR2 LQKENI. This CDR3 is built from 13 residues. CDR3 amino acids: CASGQGLSDTQYF. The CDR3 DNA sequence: TGTGCCAGCGGACAGGGGCTGTCAGATACGCAGTATTTT.

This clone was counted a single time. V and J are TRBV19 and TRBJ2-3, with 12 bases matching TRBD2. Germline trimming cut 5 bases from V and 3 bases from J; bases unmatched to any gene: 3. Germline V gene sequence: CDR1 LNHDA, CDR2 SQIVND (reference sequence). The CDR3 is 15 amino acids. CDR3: CASSPTSGSTDTQYF. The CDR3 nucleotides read TGTGCCAGTAGTCCGACTAGCGGGAGTACAGATACGCAGTATTTT.